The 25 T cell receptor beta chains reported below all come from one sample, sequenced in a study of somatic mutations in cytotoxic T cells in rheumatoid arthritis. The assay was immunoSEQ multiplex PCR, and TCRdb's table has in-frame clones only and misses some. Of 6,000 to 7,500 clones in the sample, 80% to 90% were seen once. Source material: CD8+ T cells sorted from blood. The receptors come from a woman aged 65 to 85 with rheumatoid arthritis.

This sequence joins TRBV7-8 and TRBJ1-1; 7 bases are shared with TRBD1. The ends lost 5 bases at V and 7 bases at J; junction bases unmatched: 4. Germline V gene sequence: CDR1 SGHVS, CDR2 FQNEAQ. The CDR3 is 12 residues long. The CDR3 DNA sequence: TGTGCCAGCAGCCTAGGGACAGTTGAAGCTTTCTTT. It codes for CASSLGTVEAFF.

The DNA of the CDR3 is TGCGCCAGCAGCTTGGCCGTCGGGACAGGGGGCGATCAGTTCTTC. This gives the protein CASSLAVGTGGDQFF. This sequence joins TRBV5-1 and TRBJ2-1; 12 nucleotides align to TRBD1. The CDR3 covers 15 residues. The V gene end was trimmed by 0 bases and the J gene end by 13 bases; junction bases not matched to a gene: 8. From germline, CDR1 is SGHRS and CDR2 YFSETQ. Drawing the rest from reference TRBV5-1 and TRBJ2-1, the complete variable domain is KAGVTQTPRYLIKTRGQQVTLSCSPISGHRSVSWYQQTPGQGLQFLFEYFSETQRNKGNFPGRFSGRQFSNSRSEMNVSTLELGDSALYLCASSLAVGTGGDQFFGPGTRLTVL.

The CDR3 protein is CASSPPLFDEQFF. Written as DNA, the CDR3 is TGTGCCAGCAGCCCCCCTCTTTTCGATGAGCAGTTCTTC. This chain uses TRBV7-9 with TRBJ2-1; D gene uncertain. Germline assignment: CDR1 SEHNR and CDR2 FQNEAQ (reference sequence). The CDR3 covers 13 residues. V lost 5 bases, J lost 8 bases, and 13 bases lay in between.

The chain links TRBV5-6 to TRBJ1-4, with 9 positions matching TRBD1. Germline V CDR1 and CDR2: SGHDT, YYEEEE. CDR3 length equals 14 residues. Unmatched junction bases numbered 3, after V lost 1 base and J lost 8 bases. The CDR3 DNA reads TGTGCCAGCAGCTTGCGGACAGGGGCCGAAAAACTGTTTTTT. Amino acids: CASSLRTGAEKLFF.

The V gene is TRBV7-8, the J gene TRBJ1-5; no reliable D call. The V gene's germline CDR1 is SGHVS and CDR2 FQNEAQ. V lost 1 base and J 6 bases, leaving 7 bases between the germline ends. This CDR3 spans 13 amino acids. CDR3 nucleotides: TGTGCCAGCAGCTTAGGAGGCGGTCAGCCCCAGCATTTT. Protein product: CASSLGGGQPQHF.

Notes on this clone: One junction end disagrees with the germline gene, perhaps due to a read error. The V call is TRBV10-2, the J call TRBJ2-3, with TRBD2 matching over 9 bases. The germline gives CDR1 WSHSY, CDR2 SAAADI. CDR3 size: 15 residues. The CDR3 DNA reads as TGCGCCAGCAGTCAGTCTAGCGGGGACACAGATACGCAGTATTTT. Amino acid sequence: CASSQSSGDTDTQYF.

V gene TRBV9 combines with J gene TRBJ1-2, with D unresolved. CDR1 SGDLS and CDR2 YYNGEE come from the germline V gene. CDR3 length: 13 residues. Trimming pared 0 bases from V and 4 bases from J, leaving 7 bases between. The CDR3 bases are TGTGCCAGCAGCGTAGACAGCAGCTATGGCTACACCTTC. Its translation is CASSVDSSYGYTF.

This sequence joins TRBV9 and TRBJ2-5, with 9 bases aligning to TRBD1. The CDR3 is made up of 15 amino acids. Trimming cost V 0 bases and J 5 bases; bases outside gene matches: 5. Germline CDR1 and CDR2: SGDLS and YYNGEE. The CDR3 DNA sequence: TGTGCCAGCAGCGTAGGAGGGACAGGGTACGAGACCCAGTACTTC. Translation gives CASSVGGTGYETQYF.

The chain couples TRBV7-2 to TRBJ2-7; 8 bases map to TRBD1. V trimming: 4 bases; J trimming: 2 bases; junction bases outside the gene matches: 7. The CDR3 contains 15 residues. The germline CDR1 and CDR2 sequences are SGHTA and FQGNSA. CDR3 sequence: CASSSPWDRTYEQYF. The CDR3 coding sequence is TGTGCCAGCAGCTCCCCCTGGGACAGGACCTACGAGCAGTACTTC.

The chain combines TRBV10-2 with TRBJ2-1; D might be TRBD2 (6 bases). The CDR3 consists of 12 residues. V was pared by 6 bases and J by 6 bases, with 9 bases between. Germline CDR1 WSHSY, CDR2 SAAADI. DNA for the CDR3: TGCGCCAGCAGCGCCGGGGGCAATGAGCAGTTCTTC. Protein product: CASSAGGNEQFF.

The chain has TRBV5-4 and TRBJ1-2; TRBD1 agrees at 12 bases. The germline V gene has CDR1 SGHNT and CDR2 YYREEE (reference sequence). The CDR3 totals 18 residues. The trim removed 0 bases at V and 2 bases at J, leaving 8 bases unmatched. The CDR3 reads CASSLGGGQGAKNYGYTF. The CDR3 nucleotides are TGTGCCAGCAGCTTGGGGGGGGGACAGGGGGCTAAAAACTATGGCTACACCTTC.

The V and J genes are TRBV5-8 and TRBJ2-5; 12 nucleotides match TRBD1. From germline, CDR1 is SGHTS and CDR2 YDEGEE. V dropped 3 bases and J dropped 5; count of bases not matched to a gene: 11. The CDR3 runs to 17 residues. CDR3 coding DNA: TGTGCCAGCAGCTCCCCAGGGACAGGGGGCCGTTGGGAGACCCAGTACTTC. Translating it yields CASSSPGTGGRWETQYF.

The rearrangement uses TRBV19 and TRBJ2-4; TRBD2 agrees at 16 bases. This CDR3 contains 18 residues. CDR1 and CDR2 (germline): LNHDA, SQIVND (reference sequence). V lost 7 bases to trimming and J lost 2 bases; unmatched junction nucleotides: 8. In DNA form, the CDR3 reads TGTGCCAGTACGGGGACTAGCGGGAGGGCCGTTCCCAAAAACATTCAGTACTTC. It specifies CASTGTSGRAVPKNIQYF.

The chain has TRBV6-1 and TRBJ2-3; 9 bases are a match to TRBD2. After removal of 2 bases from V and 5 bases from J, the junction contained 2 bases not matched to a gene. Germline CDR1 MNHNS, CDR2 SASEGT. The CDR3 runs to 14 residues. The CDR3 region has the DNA TGTGCCAGCAGTGAATTAGCGGGGGTAGATACGCAGTATTTT. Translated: CASSELAGVDTQYF.

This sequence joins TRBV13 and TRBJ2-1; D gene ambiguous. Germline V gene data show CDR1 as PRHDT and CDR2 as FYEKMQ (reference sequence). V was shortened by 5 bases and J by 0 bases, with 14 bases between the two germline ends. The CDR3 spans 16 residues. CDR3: CASSPLPASSYNEQFF. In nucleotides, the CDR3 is TGTGCCAGCAGCCCCCTGCCAGCGAGCTCCTACAATGAGCAGTTCTTC.

The CDR3 DNA reads as TGCGCCAGCAGCTTTTCGGGAGGTAGCTCCTACAATGAGCAGTTCTTC. It codes for CASSFSGGSSYNEQFF. The chain has TRBV5-1 and TRBJ2-1, with 7 bases aligning to TRBD2. CDR1 and CDR2 (germline): SGHRS, YFSETQ. The J segment lost 0 bases and the V segment lost 2 bases, leaving 5 bases of the junction unmatched. This CDR3 contains 16 residues.

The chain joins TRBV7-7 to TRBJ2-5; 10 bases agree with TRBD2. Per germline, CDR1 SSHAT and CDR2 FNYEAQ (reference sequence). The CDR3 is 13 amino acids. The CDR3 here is CASGSGGAETQYF. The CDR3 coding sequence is TGTGCTAGCGGGAGCGGGGGGGCCGAGACCCAGTACTTC.

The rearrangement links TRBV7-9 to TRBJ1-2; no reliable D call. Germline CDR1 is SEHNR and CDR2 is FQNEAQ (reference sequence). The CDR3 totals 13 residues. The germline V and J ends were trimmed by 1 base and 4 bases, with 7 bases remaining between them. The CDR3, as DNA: TGTGCCAGCAGCTTAGGTGGAGCCTATGGCTACACCTTC. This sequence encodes CASSLGGAYGYTF. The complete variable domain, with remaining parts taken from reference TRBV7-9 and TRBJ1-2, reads DTGVSQNPRHKITKRGQNVTFRCDPISEHNRLYWYRQTLGQGPEFLTYFQNEAQLEKSRLLSDRFSAERPKGSFSTLEIQRTEQGDSAMYLCASSLGGAYGYTFGSGTRLTVV.

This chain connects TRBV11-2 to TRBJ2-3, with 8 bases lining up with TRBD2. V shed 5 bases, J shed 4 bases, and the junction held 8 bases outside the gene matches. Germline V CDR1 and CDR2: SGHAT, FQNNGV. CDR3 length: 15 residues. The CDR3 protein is CASSGYPGGADTQYF. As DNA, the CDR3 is TGTGCCAGCAGCGGCTATCCGGGGGGGGCAGATACGCAGTATTTT.

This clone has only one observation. The CDR3 loop is CAISGTGGHTEAFF. The CDR3 DNA follows: TGTGCCATCAGCGGGACAGGGGGCCACACTGAAGCTTTCTTT. The chain links TRBV10-3 to TRBJ1-1; 12 bases align to TRBD1. CDR3 length: 14 amino acids. Germline V gene data show CDR1 as ENHRY and CDR2 as SYGVKD. V shed 6 bases and J 3 bases; nucleotides not matched to a gene: 2.

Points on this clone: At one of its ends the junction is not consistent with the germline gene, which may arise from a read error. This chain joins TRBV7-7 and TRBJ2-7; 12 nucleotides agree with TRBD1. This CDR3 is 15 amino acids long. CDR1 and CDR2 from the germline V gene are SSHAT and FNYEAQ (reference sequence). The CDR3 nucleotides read TGTGCTAGCAGCTTGGGACAGGGGGCGCAATACGAGCAGTACTTC. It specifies CASSLGQGAQYEQYF.

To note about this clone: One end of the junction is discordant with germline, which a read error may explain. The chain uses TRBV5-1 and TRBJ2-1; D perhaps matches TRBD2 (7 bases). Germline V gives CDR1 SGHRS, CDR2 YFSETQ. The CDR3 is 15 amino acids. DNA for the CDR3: TGCGCCAGCAGGTTGGATTGGGGGGGCAACAATGAGCAGTTCTTC. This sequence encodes CASRLDWGGNNEQFF. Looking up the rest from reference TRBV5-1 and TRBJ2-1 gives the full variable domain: KAGVTQTPRYLIKTRGQQVTLSCSPISGHRSVSWYQQTPGQGLQFLFEYFSETQRNKGNFPGRFSGRQFSNSRSEMNVSTLELGDSALYLCASRLDWGGNNEQFFGPGTRLTVL.

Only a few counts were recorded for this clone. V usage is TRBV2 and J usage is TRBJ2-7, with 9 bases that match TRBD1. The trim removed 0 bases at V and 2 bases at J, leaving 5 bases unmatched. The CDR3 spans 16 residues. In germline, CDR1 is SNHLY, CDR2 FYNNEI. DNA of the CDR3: TGTGCCAGCAGTGAAGCTTGGAGGACAGGGGCCTACGAGCAGTACTTC. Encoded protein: CASSEAWRTGAYEQYF.

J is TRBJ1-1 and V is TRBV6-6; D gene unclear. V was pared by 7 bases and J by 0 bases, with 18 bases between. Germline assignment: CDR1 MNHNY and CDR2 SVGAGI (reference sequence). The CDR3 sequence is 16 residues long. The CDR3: CASKEGPNGMNTEAFF. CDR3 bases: TGTGCCAGCAAGGAGGGCCCAAACGGCATGAACACTGAAGCTTTCTTT.

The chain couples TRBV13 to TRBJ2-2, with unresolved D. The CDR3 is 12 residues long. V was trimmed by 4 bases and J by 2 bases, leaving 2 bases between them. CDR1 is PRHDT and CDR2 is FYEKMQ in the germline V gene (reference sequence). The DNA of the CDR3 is TGTGCCAGCAGCTCAAACACCGGGGAGCTGTTTTTT. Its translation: CASSSNTGELFF.